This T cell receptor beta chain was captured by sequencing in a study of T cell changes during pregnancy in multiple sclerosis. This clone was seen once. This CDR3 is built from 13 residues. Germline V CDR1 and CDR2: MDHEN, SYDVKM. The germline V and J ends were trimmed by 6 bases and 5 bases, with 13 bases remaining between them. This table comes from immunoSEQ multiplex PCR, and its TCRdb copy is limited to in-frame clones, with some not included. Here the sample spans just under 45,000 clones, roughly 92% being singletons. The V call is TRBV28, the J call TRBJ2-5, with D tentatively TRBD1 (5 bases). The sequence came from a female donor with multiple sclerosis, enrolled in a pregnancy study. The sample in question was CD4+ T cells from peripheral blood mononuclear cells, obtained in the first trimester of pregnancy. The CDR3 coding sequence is TGTGCCAGCAGCCTGCAGGGATGGGAGACCCAGTACTTC. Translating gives CASSLQGWETQYF.